This T cell receptor beta chain was obtained from a study of T cells in Graves' hyperthyroidism and ophthalmopathy. Authors of the study amplified TCR beta CDR3 regions from RNA transcripts. Primed by the HTBI set, a first-round RT-PCR was run on the TCR CDR3. TCRdb recomputed calls from the multiplex PCR reads with MiXCR, one row per CDR3 protein. The data show about 200,000 distinct CDR3 sequences, about a sixth seen once. This clonotype was seen at least ten times. Trimming stripped 1 base from V and 6 bases from J, with 4 bases between. This CDR3 is 12 amino acids long. CDR1 is LGHDT and CDR2 is YNNKEL in the germline V gene (reference sequence).

The TCR comes from a woman aged 50 to 60 with Graves' hyperthyroidism. The chain uses TRBV3-1 and TRBJ1-5; unclear D gene. Sequenced material: blood. CDR3 sequence (DNA): TGTGCCAGCAGCCAAGGCCCTCAGCCCCAGCATTTT. Translated, it gives CASSQGPQPQHF. Drawing the rest from reference TRBV3-1 and TRBJ1-5, the complete variable domain is DTAVSQTPKYLVTQMGNDKSIKCEQNLGHDTMYWYKQDSKKFLKIMFSYNNKELIINETVPNRFSPKSPDKAHLNLHINSLELGDSAVYFCASSQGPQPQHFGDGTRLSIL.